This is a list of T cell receptor beta chains from one sample in a study of T cells after posttransplantation cyclophosphamide. Assay used: immunoSEQ multiplex PCR; TCRdb lists only in-frame clones, some missing. The sample yields about 40,000 clones, about 90% seen once. The sequencing used PBMCs, collected around 67 days after allogeneic stem cell transplant with posttransplant cyclophosphamide. These receptors came from a male patient aged 55 to 69 who received an allogeneic stem cell transplant from a related donor and was CMV-positive. Some of these T cells may belong to the graft donor. The CDR3 runs from the conserved cysteine through the conserved F or W. D genes are given only for firm matches. A row's size may be missing; if present it is once, few, many or a size class.

TRBJ2-5 TRBV15 - TRBD2 16 TGTGCCACCAGCAGTGGAGCGGGGAAACTCCAAGAGACCCAGTACTTC CATSSGAGKLQETQYF
TRBJ2-2 TRBV6-6 - - 15 TGTGCCAGCAGTTACTCAAGCGTCAACACCGGGGAGCTGTTTTTT CASSYSSVNTGELFF
TRBJ2-2 TRBV6-1 - TRBD2 16 TGTGCCAGCAGTGAAATAGCGGGGGTTTCCACCAGGGAGCTGTTTTTT CASSEIAGVSTRELFF
TRBJ2-2 TRBV7-8 - TRBD1 14 TGTGCCAGCAGCGGAAGACAGGGTCCCGGGGAGCTGTTTTTT CASSGRQGPGELFF
TRBJ2-5 TRBV30 - TRBD1 13 TGTGCCTGGACTAGGGACAGACAAGAGACCCAGTACTTC CAWTRDRQETQYF
TRBJ1-1 TRBV6-6 - TRBD1 15 TGTGCCAGCAGTTACTCGAGGGGGCAGGTCACTGAAGCTTTCTTT CASSYSRGQVTEAFF
TRBJ1-2 TRBV14 - TRBD1 15 TGTGCCAGCAGCCAAGATGGACAGGGGAGGGACGGCTACACCTTC CASSQDGQGRDGYTF
TRBJ2-1 TRBV10-3 - - 19 TGTGCCATCAGTGAGTCGATTAGCGTGGCGGGGACGGGCTACAATGAGCAGTTCTTC CAISESISVAGTGYNEQFF
TRBJ1-2 TRBV27 - - 13 TGTGCCAGCAGCCCCGGGATTCGGTATGGCTACACCTTC CASSPGIRYGYTF
TRBJ1-4 TRBV2 few TRBD1 14 TGTGCCAGCAGTGGGACAGGGGGATATGAAAAACTGTTTTTT CASSGTGGYEKLFF
TRBJ1-4 TRBV7-6 - - 13 TGTGCCAGCAGCCCCGCAGCTAATGAAAAACTGTTTTTT CASSPAANEKLFF
TRBJ1-6 TRBV18 - - 15 TGTGCCAGCTCACCACTGGACAGCTTTAATTCACCCCTCCACTTT CASSPLDSFNSPLHF
TRBJ1-1 TRBV5-1 - TRBD1 14 TGCGCCAGCAGGGGGGACAGTGGAAACACTGAAGCTTTCTTT CASRGDSGNTEAFF
TRBJ2-1 TRBV30 - TRBD2 15 TGTGCCTGGAGCCTCACTAGCGGGTTCTACAATGAGCAGTTCTTC CAWSLTSGFYNEQFF
TRBJ1-6 TRBV30 - - 16 TGTGCCTGGAGTGTAATCGGGGAGATGGGTAATTCACCCCTCCACTTT CAWSVIGEMGNSPLHF
TRBJ1-1 TRBV10-3 - - 14 TGTGCCATCAGTGAGTCGGAAGGGGTCGCTGAAGCTTTCTTT CAISESEGVAEAFF
TRBJ2-2 TRBV4-1 once TRBD1 16 TGCGCCAGCAGCCAAGGATGGACAGGGTACACCGGGGAGCTGTTTTTT CASSQGWTGYTGELFF
TRBJ2-3 TRBV2 - - 16 TGTGCCAGCAGCCAGACCCCGATTGGAGGCACAGATACGCAGTATTTT CASSQTPIGGTDTQYF
TRBJ1-6 TRBV5-1 - TRBD1 16 TGCGCCAGCAGCTTGTTTACAGGGGGCTATAATTCACCCCTCCACTTT CASSLFTGGYNSPLHF
TRBJ1-5 TRBV19 few TRBD1 13 TGTGCCAGCACCGACAGGGTCGGTCAGCCCCAGCATTTT CASTDRVGQPQHF
TRBJ1-5 TRBV27 - - 18 TGTGCCAGCAGTCCCAGGACAGCTCCTGGAAATAGCAATCAGCCCCAGCATTTT CASSPRTAPGNSNQPQHF
TRBJ2-5 TRBV5-6 - - 16 TGTGCCAGCAGCTTGGACGGGGTTCTCCTTGGAGAGACCCAGTACTTC CASSLDGVLLGETQYF
TRBJ1-5 TRBV28 once - 13 TGTGCCAGCACCTCATACACGTATCAGCCCCAGCATTTT CASTSYTYQPQHF
TRBJ2-7 TRBV21-1 few - 15 TGTGCCAGCAGCCCCGGACTAGCGGACTCCTACGAGCAGTACTTC CASSPGLADSYEQYF
TRBJ1-3 TRBV4-1 - TRBD1 15 TGCGCCAGCAGCCCCAGGGGGGAGTCTGGAAACACCATATATTTT CASSPRGESGNTIYF
TRBJ1-1 TRBV5-1 - - 13 TGCGCCAGCAGCTTTGGGGCGAACACTGAAGCTTTCTTT CASSFGANTEAFF
TRBJ2-3 TRBV19 - TRBD2 16 TGTGCCAGTAGTATTATTAGCGGGTTAGACACAGATACGCAGTATTTT CASSIISGLDTDTQYF
TRBJ2-1 TRBV6-5 - TRBD1 15 TGTGCCAGCAGTTACCCTAGGGACAGGGGCTCCCATGAGGTCTTC CASSYPRDRGSHEVF